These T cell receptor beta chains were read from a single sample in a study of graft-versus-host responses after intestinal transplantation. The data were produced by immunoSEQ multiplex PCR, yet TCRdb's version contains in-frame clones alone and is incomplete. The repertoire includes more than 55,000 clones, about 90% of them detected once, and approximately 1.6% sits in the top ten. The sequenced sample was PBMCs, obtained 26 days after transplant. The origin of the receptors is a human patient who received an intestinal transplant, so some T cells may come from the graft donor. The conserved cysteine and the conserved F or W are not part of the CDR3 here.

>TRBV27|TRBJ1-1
ASSPIPGGRGAF
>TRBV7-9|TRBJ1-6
ASISSRDTYSPLH
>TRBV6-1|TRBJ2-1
ASTGRVRDNEQF
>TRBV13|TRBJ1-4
ASSLGPSDRNEKLF
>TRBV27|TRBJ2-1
ASSHKREGLNEQF
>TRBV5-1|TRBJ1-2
ASSLAEAAFYGYT
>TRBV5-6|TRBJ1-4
ASSFGTAQKLF
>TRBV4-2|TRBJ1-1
ASSPGTAEAF
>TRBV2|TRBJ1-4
ASQGFRQGRDEKLF
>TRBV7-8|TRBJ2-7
ASSPPDRGIEQY
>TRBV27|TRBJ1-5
ASSLRVRQPQH
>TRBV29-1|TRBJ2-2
SVQVAGGNTGELF
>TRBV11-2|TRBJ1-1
ASSLVGGIEAF
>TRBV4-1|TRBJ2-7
ASSQGGSYEQY
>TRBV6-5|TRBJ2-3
ASSYWGVGLDTQY
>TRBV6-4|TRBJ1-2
ASSDSAGQGGGYT
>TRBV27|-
ASSLTGQSFYEQY
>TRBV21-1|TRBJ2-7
ASSKTGYEQY
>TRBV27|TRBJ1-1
ASRSRQGLNTEAF
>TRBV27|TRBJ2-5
ASSLDQRGFVETQY
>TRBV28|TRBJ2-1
ASMPERAIYNEQF
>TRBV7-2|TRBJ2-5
ASSLEWGPETQY
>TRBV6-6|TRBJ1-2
ASEEREDYGYT
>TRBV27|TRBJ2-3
ASSLTSGRAADTQY
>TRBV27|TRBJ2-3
ASSLLSTDTQY
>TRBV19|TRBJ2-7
ASSIPNLGTGTYEQY
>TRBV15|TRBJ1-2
ATSRDRQLLAGYT
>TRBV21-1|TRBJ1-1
ASSKSHVNFMNTEAF
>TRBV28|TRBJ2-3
ASSQRQRAPDTQY
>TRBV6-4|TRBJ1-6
ASTNLWYNSPLH
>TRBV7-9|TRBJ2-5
ASSLGGQGVFEETQY
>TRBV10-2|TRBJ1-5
ASSDQTGKHPQH
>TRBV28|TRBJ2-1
ASSSGAGGLDEQF
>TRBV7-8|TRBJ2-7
ASSRPDRGSYEQY
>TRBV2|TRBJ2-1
ASSLTSGKNEQF
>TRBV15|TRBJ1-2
ATSRDRGQGFWLF
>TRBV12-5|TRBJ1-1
ASGLWDRDTEAF
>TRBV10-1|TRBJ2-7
ASSERLDPYEQY
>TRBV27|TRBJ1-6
ASSFGTGARSPLH
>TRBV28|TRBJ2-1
ASRTSSGGHSYNEQF
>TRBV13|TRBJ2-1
ASSLAGDNNEQF
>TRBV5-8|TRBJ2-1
ASSLRDRVYNEQF
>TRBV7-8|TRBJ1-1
ASRQGLNTEAF
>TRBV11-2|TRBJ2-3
ASSPSAGGRTDTQY
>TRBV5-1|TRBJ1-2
ASSSGQGLNYGYT
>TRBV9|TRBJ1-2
ASTSWGRATS
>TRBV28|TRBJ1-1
ASSEEDRGSAEAF
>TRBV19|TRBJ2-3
ASSILPGSSTDTQY
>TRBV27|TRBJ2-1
ASSIGTAGNEQF
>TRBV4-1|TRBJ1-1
ASSSGQGFSTEAF